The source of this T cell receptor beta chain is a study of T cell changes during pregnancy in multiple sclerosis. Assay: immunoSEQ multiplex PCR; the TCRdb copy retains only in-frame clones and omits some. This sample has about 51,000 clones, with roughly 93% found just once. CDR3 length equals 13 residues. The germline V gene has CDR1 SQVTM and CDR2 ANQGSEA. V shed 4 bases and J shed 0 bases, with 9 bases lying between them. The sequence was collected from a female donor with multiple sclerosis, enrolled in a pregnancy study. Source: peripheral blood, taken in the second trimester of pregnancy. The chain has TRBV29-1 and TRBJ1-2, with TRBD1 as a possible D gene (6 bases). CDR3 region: CSVGGQTNYGYTF. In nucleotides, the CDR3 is TGCAGCGTTGGAGGACAGACTAACTATGGCTACACCTTC.